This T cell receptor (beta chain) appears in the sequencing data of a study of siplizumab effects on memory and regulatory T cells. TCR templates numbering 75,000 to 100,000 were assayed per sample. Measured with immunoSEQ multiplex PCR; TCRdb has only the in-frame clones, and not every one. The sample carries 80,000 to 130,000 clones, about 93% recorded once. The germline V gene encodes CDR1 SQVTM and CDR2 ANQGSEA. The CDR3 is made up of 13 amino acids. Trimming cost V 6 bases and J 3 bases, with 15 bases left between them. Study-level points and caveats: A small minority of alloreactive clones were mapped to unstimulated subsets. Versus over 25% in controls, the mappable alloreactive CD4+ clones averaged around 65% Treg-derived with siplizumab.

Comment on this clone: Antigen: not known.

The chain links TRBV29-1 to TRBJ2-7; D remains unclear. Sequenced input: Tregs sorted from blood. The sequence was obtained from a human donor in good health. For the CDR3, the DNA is TGCAGCGTCGAGGCCCCGGTATACTACGAGCAGTACTTC. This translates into CSVEAPVYYEQYF.